This entry is about one T cell receptor beta chain. Its antigen is undetermined. This sample is part of a study of T cell repertoires in cytomegalovirus infection. The study, taken as a whole, reports: Across the ex vivo response, the dominant clonotypes were HLA-C-restricted CMV-specific TCR beta clonotypes.

TCRdb re-derived calls from the reads in MiXCR, one entry per CDR3 protein. The data contain more than 400,000 distinct CDR3 sequences, 26% of them seen just once; the ten biggest clones take up roughly 13%. V was clipped by 5 bases and J by 8 bases, with 17 bases between them. The CDR3 sequence is 14 residues long. Germline assignment: CDR1 SEHNR and CDR2 FQNEAQ (reference sequence). The chain has TRBV7-9 and TRBJ2-3; D may match TRBD1 or TRBD2 (5 bases each). This TCR was recovered from a human donor in good health (CMV status not recorded). Some clones in this sample may be carry-over from other donors' samples. What was sequenced was PBMCs. CDR3 amino acids: CASSPGTVGGTQYF. CDR3 nucleotide sequence: TGTGCCAGCAGCCCCGGGACGGTAGGAGGTACGCAGTATTTT.